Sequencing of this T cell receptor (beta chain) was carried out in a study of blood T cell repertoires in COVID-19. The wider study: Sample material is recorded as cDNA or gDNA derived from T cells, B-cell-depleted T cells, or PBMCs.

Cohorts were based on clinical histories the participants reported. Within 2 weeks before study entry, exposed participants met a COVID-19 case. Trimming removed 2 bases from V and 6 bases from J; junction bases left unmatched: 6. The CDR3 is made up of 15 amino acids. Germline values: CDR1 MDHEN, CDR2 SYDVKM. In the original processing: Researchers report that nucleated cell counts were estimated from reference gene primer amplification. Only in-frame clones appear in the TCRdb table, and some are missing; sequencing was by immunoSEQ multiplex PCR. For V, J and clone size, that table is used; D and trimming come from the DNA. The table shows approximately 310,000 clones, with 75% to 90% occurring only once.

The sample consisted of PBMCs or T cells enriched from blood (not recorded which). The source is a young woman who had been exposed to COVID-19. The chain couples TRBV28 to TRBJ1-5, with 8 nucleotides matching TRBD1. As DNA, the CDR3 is TGTGCCAGCAGTTTACAGGGGGCGCGGGGTCAGCCCCAGCATTTT. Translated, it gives CASSLQGARGQPQHF.